This entry lists 9 T cell receptor beta chains sequenced from one sample in a study of metastatic and nonmetastatic thyroid tumors (TCRdb year 2020). Libraries came from PCR. Instrument used: Illumina HiSeq 4000. The public sequencing data were trimmed at Q25 with fastp and processed into clonotypes with MiXCR by TCRdb, which kept only in-frame beta chains. This sample holds roughly 15,000 clones; around a quarter were observed only once. The ten biggest clones cover less than 15% of the sample. Before undergoing thyroid surgery, none of the patients had been given any kind of treatment. Source material: adjacent normal tissue. The receptors stem from a female donor with papillary thyroid cancer or a benign thyroid nodule (not recorded which). Some clones in this sample may be carry-over from other donors' samples.

This clone occurred a few times. The chain carries TRBV15 and TRBJ2-1; 11 nucleotides line up with TRBD2. CDR3 length: 16 amino acids. With 5 bases clipped from V and 7 bases from J, the junction kept 10 bases outside the gene matches. The germline CDR1 and CDR2 sequences are LNHNV and YYDKDF (reference sequence). Here the CDR3 DNA reads TGTGCCACCAGCTCCGAGGGGGGACTAGCGGCAAATGAGCAGTTCTTC. Protein: CATSSEGGLAANEQFF.

CDR3 nucleotides: TGTGCCAGCAGTCTTACGACCGGGACAGGGTACGAGCAGTACTTC. As protein: CASSLTTGTGYEQYF. The V gene is TRBV28, the J gene TRBJ2-7; 9 nucleotides align to TRBD1. Germline CDR1 MDHEN, CDR2 SYDVKM. V trimming: 5 bases; J trimming: 4 bases; junction bases outside the gene matches: 9. The CDR3 totals 15 residues. Supplemented by reference TRBV28 and TRBJ2-7, the full variable domain reads DVKVTQSSRYLVKRTGEKVFLECVQDMDHENMFWYRQDPGLGLRLIYFSYDVKMKEKGDIPEGYSVSREKKERFSLILESASTNQTSMYLCASSLTTGTGYEQYFGPGTRLTVT.

This clone was counted between two and nine times. A much larger clone is a single base away; this may be a read error. J is TRBJ2-1 and V is TRBV6-9, with a weak D call TRBD2 (6 bases). The CDR3 runs to 13 residues. Germline V gene sequence: CDR1 MNHGY, CDR2 SVAAGI. The CDR3 region has the DNA TGCGCCAGCAGCCGGGGGACCTACATTGAGCAGTTCTTC. Its protein product is CASSRGTYIEQFF.

The CDR3 bases are TGTGCCAGCAGCCAAGATCATCTTTCGGGCAGGGGCTACACCGGGGAGCTGTTTTTT. Its protein is CASSQDHLSGRGYTGELFF. The genes are TRBV14 and TRBJ2-2; possible D gene TRBD1, 6 bases. The V gene's germline CDR1 is SGHDN and CDR2 FVKESK. The CDR3 has 19 residues. The V and J ends lost 0 bases and 3 bases respectively, with 20 bases between them.

The chain combines TRBV7-2 with TRBJ2-7, with D possibly being TRBD2 (6 bases). Germline assignment: CDR1 SGHTA and CDR2 FQGNSA. The CDR3 spans 15 residues. V dropped 2 bases and J dropped 0 bases, with 11 bases sitting between them. The CDR3 DNA sequence: TGTGCCAGCAGCTTATGGGGGGAGATCTCCTACGAGCAGTACTTC. It translates to CASSLWGEISYEQYF.

The V and J genes are TRBV5-1 and TRBJ2-7; D ambiguous. CDR3 length equals 14 residues. V dropped 2 bases and J dropped 0 bases, with 9 bases sitting between them. CDR1 is SGHRS, CDR2 YFSETQ, per germline. The CDR3 loop reads CASSLYTDSYEQYF. DNA of the CDR3: TGCGCCAGCAGCTTATACACAGACTCCTACGAGCAGTACTTC.

In its sample, this clone was seen a few times. This chain uses TRBV20-1 with TRBJ1-2, with a possible D match to TRBD1 (5 bases). This CDR3 region has 16 residues. Germline V gene data show CDR1 as DFQATT and CDR2 as SNEGSKA (reference sequence). The ends were cut back, 0 bases at V and 4 bases at J, with 18 bases in the middle. The CDR3, as DNA: TGCAGTGCTAGAGATCGGGGCAGGCCGGCGGTCTATGGCTACACCTTC. Translating gives CSARDRGRPAVYGYTF.

In its sample, this clone was seen a few times. This chain links TRBV20-1 with TRBJ1-1, with 7 bases aligning to TRBD1. The V gene end was trimmed by 5 bases and the J gene end by 2 bases; junction bases not matched to a gene: 5. This CDR3 has 13 residues. Germline V lookup: CDR1 DFQATT, CDR2 SNEGSKA (reference sequence). The CDR3 here is CSAADRVNTEAFF. CDR3 DNA sequence: TGCAGTGCTGCCGACAGGGTTAACACTGAAGCTTTCTTT.

In its sample, this clone was seen a few times. The rearrangement joins TRBV11-2 to TRBJ1-1, with D possibly TRBD1 on 5 matching bases. This CDR3 comprises 13 residues. Trimming left V 3 bases short and J 1 base short, with 6 bases between. Germline assignment: CDR1 SGHAT and CDR2 FQNNGV. CDR3 loop: CASSLTENTEAFF. DNA of the CDR3: TGTGCCAGCAGCTTGACAGAGAACACTGAAGCTTTCTTT. The entire variable domain, with the rest obtained from reference TRBV11-2 and TRBJ1-1, is as follows: EAGVAQSPRYKIIEKRQSVAFWCNPISGHATLYWYQQILGQGPKLLIQFQNNGVVDDSQLPKDRFSAERLKGVDSTLKIQPAKLEDSAVYLCASSLTENTEAFFGQGTRLTVV.